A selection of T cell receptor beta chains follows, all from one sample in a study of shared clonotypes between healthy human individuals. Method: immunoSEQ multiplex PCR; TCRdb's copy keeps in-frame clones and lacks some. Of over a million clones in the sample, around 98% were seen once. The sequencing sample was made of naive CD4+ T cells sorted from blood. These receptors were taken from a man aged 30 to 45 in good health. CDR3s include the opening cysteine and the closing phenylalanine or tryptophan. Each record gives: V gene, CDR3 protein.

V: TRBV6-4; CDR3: CASSKDWRGTGELFF
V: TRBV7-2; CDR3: CASSLLQGAAGYTF
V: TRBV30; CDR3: CAWSGGGRSFSGNTIYF
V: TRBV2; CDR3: CASSIAGPSYNEQFF
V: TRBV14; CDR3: CASSGQGYEQYF
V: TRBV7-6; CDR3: CASSLGQGAAYNEQFF
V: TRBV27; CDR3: CASSLPWGNEQYF
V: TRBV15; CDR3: CATSRQGANEKLFF
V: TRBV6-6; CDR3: CASSYSGTSGDEQYF
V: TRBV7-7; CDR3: CASSTTGVPLGELFF
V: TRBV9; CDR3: CASSVGPGEGNQPQHF
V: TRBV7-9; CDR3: CASSGWDLSGRTNYGYTF
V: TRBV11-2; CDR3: CASSRDSNYGYTF
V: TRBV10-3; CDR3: CAISHPAGSETQYF
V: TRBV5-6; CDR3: CASSWDSPTDTQYF
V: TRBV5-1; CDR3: CASSSTGPQTDTQYF
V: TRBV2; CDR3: CASRGLAGGANTGELFF
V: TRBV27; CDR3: CASSPSQGLPQHF
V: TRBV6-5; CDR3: CASSLIRRLSEAFF